Listed here is a single T cell receptor (beta chain). Antigen unknown. The entry originates in a study of shared clonotypes between healthy human individuals. Generated by immunoSEQ multiplex PCR, the TCRdb table keeps only in-frame clones and is missing some. The sample lists approximately 590,000 clones; roughly 95% were seen once. Findings and caveats of the study: Represented diversity (both genetic and exposure-history) was limited by the small number of donors. Across several donors, naive CD4 shared 5% to 6%, naive CD8 around 3.8%, memory CD4 roughly 2.3%, memory CD8 more than 0.35%. Non-shared clonotypes showed lower generation probabilities than clonotypes common to all four donors.

Per germline, CDR1 SGDLS and CDR2 YYNGEE. Trimming pared 2 bases from V and 0 bases from J, leaving 10 bases between. This CDR3 is 15 amino acids long. CD45RO-negative CD8 cells positively selected for CCR7 made up the naive population, which excluded terminally differentiated effector memory CD45RA+ cells. This receptor was obtained from a woman aged 30 to 39 in good health. Sequencing was performed on naive CD8+ T cells sorted from blood. The chain recombines TRBV9 with TRBJ2-3; D may be TRBD1 (5 bases). CDR3 amino acids: CASSVTGSSTDTQYF. CDR3 in DNA: TGTGCCAGCAGCGTTACAGGTTCTAGCACAGATACGCAGTATTTT.